These T cell receptor beta chains were read from a single sample in a study of OX40 agonist ivuxolimab in advanced cancers. Measured with immunoSEQ multiplex PCR; TCRdb has only the in-frame clones, and not every one. The sample has roughly 100,000 clones; around 80% are singletons. Sample: CD4+ or CD8+ T cells sorted from blood, taken in a trial of the OX40 agonist ivuxolimab. These TCRs come from an adult with an advanced solid tumor such as melanoma, head and neck, liver or kidney cancer. Both conserved end residues are part of each CDR3. Each record gives: V gene, J gene, CDR3 protein.

TRBV29-1	TRBJ1-3	CSVEVYSGNTIYF
TRBV25-1	TRBJ2-5	CASSKSETQYF
TRBV9	TRBJ2-2	CASSPHLQGWRNTGELFF
TRBV7-6	TRBJ2-1	CASSLGGTSGYEQFF
TRBV29-1	TRBJ1-2	CSVVEWGQGTYGYTF
TRBV27	TRBJ2-1	CASSLTRGGEQFF
TRBV29-1	TRBJ1-2	CSVEDGLLRGYTF
TRBV5-1	TRBJ2-3	CASSLQRGNTDTQYF
TRBV12-5	TRBJ2-3	CASGLGQTGGMVDTQYF
TRBV5-4	TRBJ2-2	CASSSTGTLGTGELFF
TRBV9	TRBJ1-4	CASSVGPSLSEKLFF
TRBV7-2	TRBJ1-3	CASSLRTGGGNTIYF
TRBV7-9	TRBJ2-5	CASSLPRVAGLQETQYF
TRBV27	TRBJ2-7	CATLPRDRPSYEQYF
TRBV6-1	TRBJ1-1	CASSAGQGNTEAFF
TRBV5-6	TRBJ2-6	CASTSSSSGANVLTF
TRBV11-2	TRBJ2-7	CASSLAGYEQYF
TRBV6-1	TRBJ2-3	CASSEEVASITDTQYF
TRBV6-1	TRBJ2-7	CASSEPPAGQYF
TRBV5-8	TRBJ1-4	CASSLYMDSSTNEKLFF
TRBV21-1	TRBJ1-1	CASSKGTGQWAPTMNTEAFF
TRBV9	TRBJ2-1	CASSVTSGGDEQFF
TRBV14	TRBJ1-6	CASSQDRVLLHF
TRBV4-2	TRBJ2-5	CASSQAGGGETQYF
TRBV10-3	TRBJ2-3	CAISESGLAKSTDTQYF
TRBV29-1	TRBJ1-2	CSVARILAPNLNGYTF
TRBV7-8	TRBJ2-7	CASSSGLDYEQYF
TRBV29-1	TRBJ2-7	CSVTGTASHYEQYF
TRBV6-1	TRBJ2-7	CASSEAGQGFYEQYF
TRBV27	TRBJ1-1	CASSPRGNTEAFF
TRBV7-9	TRBJ1-4	CASSTGGSTNEKLFF
TRBV12-5	TRBJ2-7	CASGYTGAEQYF
TRBV19	TRBJ1-1	CASSIIEAERLSMNTEAFF
TRBV30	TRBJ1-6	CAWSWGSSYNSPLHF
TRBV27	TRBJ1-5	CASSLYDNSQPQHF
TRBV7-2	TRBJ2-5	CASAKGGGVVTQYF
TRBV10-3	TRBJ1-5	CAISEWQGGNQPQHF
TRBV19	TRBJ1-1	CASSIGPSYRGRKDEAFF
TRBV5-1	TRBJ2-1	CASSAGGGSYNEQFF
TRBV19	TRBJ2-7	CASSITPGVSYEQYF
TRBV7-8	TRBJ2-1	CASSLEGGNEQFF
TRBV7-3	TRBJ2-2	CASSYLPTSGETGELFF
TRBV19	TRBJ2-1	CASSIGRGLAGLNEQFF
TRBV5-1	TRBJ2-5	CASSLRDRWETQYF
TRBV2	TRBJ1-2	CASAPGQVYGYTF
TRBV29-1	TRBJ2-2	CSVKGAGGITGELFF
TRBV27	TRBJ2-1	CASSIRATSGYNEQFF
TRBV27	TRBJ2-7	CASSTLRSFPVYEQYF
TRBV4-1	TRBJ1-6	CASSQTHGLGSPLHF
TRBV12-5	TRBJ2-7	CASGSGTAGTQYF
TRBV27	TRBJ1-4	CASSSGEGRSEKLFF
TRBV5-1	TRBJ1-1	CASSFQGNTEAFF
TRBV10-3	TRBJ2-7	CAIRLAGGGEQYF
TRBV19	TRBJ1-5	CASSNFWEGMTSRGSNQPQHF
TRBV10-3	TRBJ1-1	CAISVGPLGNTEAFF
TRBV7-2	TRBJ1-1	CASSLSRGPETEAFF
TRBV6-1	TRBJ2-7	CASSEPIDSILYEQYF
TRBV7-2	TRBJ1-1	CASSLHRDRGAFF
TRBV6-5	TRBJ1-1	CASSYQGGKTEAFF
TRBV9	TRBJ2-3	CASSSARDGTDTQYF